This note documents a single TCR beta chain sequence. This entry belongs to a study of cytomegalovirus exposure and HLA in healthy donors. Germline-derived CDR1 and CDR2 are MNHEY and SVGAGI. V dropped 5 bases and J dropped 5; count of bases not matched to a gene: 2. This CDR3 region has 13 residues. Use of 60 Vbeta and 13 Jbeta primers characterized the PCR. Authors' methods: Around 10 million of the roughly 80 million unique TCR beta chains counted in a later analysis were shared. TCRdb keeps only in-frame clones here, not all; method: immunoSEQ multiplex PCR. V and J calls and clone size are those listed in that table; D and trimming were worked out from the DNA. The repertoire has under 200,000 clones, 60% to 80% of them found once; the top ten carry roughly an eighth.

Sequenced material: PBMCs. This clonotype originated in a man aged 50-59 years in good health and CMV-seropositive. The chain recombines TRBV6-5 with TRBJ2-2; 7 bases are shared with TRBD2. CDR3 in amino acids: CASSRTRTGELFF. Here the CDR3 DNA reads TGTGCCAGCAGTAGGACTAGAACCGGGGAGCTGTTTTTT.